This T cell receptor beta chain was observed in a study of response to subunit inactivated influenza vaccine. This clonotype was detected only a few times. The antigen is unknown. The CDR3 consists of 14 residues. Trimming removed 5 bases from V and 1 base from J, with 11 bases in between. Germline CDR1 is MDHEN and CDR2 is SYDVKM. Findings and limits, study-wide: Authors suggested few new T cells are recruited by each seasonal influenza vaccination.

TCRdb redid the calling of the RT-PCR reads with MiXCR, one entry per CDR3 protein. The sample holds 500,000 to 550,000 distinct CDR3 sequences, 6.5% to 8% seen once. The rearrangement links TRBV28 to TRBJ2-5, with D perhaps given as TRBD1 or TRBD2 (5 bases each). Sequenced here: PBMCs from blood, sampled about 24 months after vaccination. The TCR originated in a man in his fifties or sixties who received an inactivated influenza vaccine. The CDR3 here is CASSTSGAQETQYF. DNA for the CDR3: TGTGCCAGCAGTACTTCCGGGGCCCAAGAGACCCAGTACTTC. Full variable domain (missing parts from reference TRBV28 and TRBJ2-5): DVKVTQSSRYLVKRTGEKVFLECVQDMDHENMFWYRQDPGLGLRLIYFSYDVKMKEKGDIPEGYSVSREKKERFSLILESASTNQTSMYLCASSTSGAQETQYFGPGTRLLVL.